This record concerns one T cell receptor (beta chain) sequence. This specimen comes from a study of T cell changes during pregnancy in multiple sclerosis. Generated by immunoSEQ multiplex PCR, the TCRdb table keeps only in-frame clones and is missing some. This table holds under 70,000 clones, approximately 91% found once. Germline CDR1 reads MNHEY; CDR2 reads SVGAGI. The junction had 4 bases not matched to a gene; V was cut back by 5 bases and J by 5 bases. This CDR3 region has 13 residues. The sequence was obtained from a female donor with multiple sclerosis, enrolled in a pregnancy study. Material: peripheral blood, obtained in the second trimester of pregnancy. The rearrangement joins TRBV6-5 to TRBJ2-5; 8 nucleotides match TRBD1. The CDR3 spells CASSRDRKETQYF. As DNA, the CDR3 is TGTGCCAGCAGTAGGGACAGGAAGGAGACCCAGTACTTC.